This T cell receptor (beta chain) was obtained from a study of blood T cell repertoires in COVID-19. Study as a whole: Sources were T cells, B-cell-depleted T cells, or PBMCs; the material itself was cDNA or gDNA.

Recovered participants had two consecutive negative NP/OP PCR tests, healthcare professional clearance, or symptom resolution. This clone has at least ten counts. Here immunoSEQ multiplex PCR was the method, and the copy in TCRdb shows in-frame clones only, minus some. Among approximately 170,000 clones listed, just over 85% were seen once. The germline V gene encodes CDR1 ENHRY and CDR2 SYGVKD. V was pared by 2 bases and J by 5 bases, with 19 bases between. The CDR3 is 16 residues long. This sequence was found in a woman under 30 who had recovered from COVID-19. Sequencing input: PBMCs or T cells enriched from blood (not recorded which). The chain carries TRBV10-3 and TRBJ2-7; weak D call: TRBD2 (6 bases). CDR3 residues: CAISEPERAVPHEQYF. The CDR3 DNA is TGTGCCATCAGTGAGCCCGAGCGGGCGGTCCCCCACGAGCAGTACTTC.